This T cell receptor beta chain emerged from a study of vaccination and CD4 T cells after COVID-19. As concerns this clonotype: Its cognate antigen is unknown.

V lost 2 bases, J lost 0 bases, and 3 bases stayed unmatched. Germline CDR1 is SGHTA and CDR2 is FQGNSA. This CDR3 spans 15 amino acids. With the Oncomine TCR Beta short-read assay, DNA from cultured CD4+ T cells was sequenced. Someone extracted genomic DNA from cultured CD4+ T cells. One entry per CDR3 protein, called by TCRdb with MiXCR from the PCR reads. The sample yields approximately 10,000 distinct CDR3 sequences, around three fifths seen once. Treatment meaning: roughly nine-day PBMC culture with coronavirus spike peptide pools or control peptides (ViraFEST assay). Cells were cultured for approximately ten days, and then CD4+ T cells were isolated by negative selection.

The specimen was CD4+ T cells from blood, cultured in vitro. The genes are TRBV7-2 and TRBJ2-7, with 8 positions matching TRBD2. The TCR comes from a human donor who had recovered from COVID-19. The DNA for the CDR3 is TGTGCCAGCAGCTTAACGGCGGGGGGCTCCTACGAGCAGTACTTC. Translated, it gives CASSLTAGGSYEQYF.